The 23 T cell receptor beta chains below all came from one sample that was sequenced in a study of cytomegalovirus exposure and HLA in healthy donors. The method was immunoSEQ multiplex PCR; TCRdb's version includes in-frame clones alone and lacks a portion of them. The sample records around 250,000 clones, almost 90% being singletons. The specimen sequenced was PBMCs. The receptors were gathered from a woman under 30 in good health and CMV-seronegative.

In this sample, this clone turned up once. The rearrangement links TRBV9 to TRBJ2-3; 7 nucleotides match TRBD1. CDR1 SGDLS and CDR2 YYNGEE come from the germline V gene. The ends lost 4 bases at V and 3 bases at J; junction bases unmatched: 14. This CDR3 spans 17 amino acids. The CDR3 region has the DNA TGTGCCAGCAGCCCGAACCCAGCAGACAGGGCAACAGATACGCAGTATTTT. As protein: CASSPNPADRATDTQYF.

This CDR3 reads CASSLPGGYTF. CDR3 nucleotides: TGTGCCAGCAGCCTACCGGGGGGCTACACCTTC. The chain recombines TRBV28 with TRBJ1-2, with D unclear. This CDR3 is built from 11 residues. The germline gives CDR1 MDHEN, CDR2 SYDVKM. With 6 bases removed from V and 8 bases from J, the gap between germline ends came to 10 bases.

The chain joins TRBV2 to TRBJ2-7; D is possibly TRBD2 (6 bases). The V and J ends lost 4 bases and 2 bases respectively, with 12 bases between them. CDR1 and CDR2 (germline): SNHLY, FYNNEI. CDR3 length: 14 amino acids. The CDR3 region is CASSVEGSAYEQYF. CDR3 bases: TGTGCCAGCAGTGTGGAGGGTAGTGCCTACGAGCAGTACTTC.

This clone occurred once. The chain has TRBV10-2 and TRBJ2-3, with TRBD2 matching 13 bases. J was trimmed by 8 bases and V by 5 bases; bases with no gene match: 7. The CDR3 extends over 15 amino acids. Germline lookup yields CDR1 WSHSY and CDR2 SAAADI. CDR3 loop: CASSKLAGGRGTQYF. The CDR3 DNA follows: TGCGCCAGCAGTAAACTAGCGGGGGGGCGTGGTACGCAGTATTTT.

The rearrangement links TRBV7-9 to TRBJ2-5; 8 nucleotides agree with TRBD1. There are 15 residues in the CDR3. After removal of 5 bases from V and 3 bases from J, the junction contained 8 bases not matched to a gene. Germline V gene data show CDR1 as SEHNR and CDR2 as FQNEAQ (reference sequence). Written as DNA, the CDR3 is TGTGCCAGCAGCGAGGGGACAGGAGCCAAAGAGACCCAGTACTTC. Residues: CASSEGTGAKETQYF.

The rearrangement links TRBV4-1 to TRBJ2-1; the D gene is possibly TRBD2 (5 bases). V was shortened by 3 bases and J by 5 bases, with 23 bases between the two germline ends. From germline, CDR1 is MGHRA and CDR2 YSYEKL. This CDR3 region has 18 residues. CDR3 region: CASSHPVGLAAQNNEQFF. CDR3 bases: TGCGCCAGCAGCCACCCCGTAGGGCTAGCCGCACAAAACAATGAGCAGTTCTTC.

The J gene is TRBJ2-7, the V gene TRBV19; D is perhaps TRBD1 (8 bases). Deletions cut 5 bases from V and 4 bases from J, with 18 bases between. Germline CDR1 and CDR2: LNHDA and SQIVND (reference sequence). There are 15 residues in the CDR3. CDR3 amino acids: CASSVQGGAGYEQYV. CDR3 DNA sequence: TGTGCCAGTAGTGTACAGGGGGGGGCTGGATACGAGCAGTACGTC.

J is TRBJ2-7 and V is TRBV5-6; 9 nucleotides match TRBD2. CDR3 length equals 16 residues. With V trimmed by 0 bases and J by 2 bases, 6 bases remained unmatched. Germline loops: CDR1 SGHDT, CDR2 YYEEEE. CDR3 amino acids: CASSLDGIAGAYEQYF. CDR3 bases: TGTGCCAGCAGCTTGGACGGTATAGCGGGGGCCTACGAGCAGTACTTC.

V gene TRBV15 combines with J gene TRBJ2-5; 16 bases are shared with TRBD2. V gave up 4 bases and J gave up 4 bases; unmatched junction bases: 6. Germline CDR1 reads LNHNV; CDR2 reads YYDKDF (reference sequence). This CDR3 has 17 residues. As DNA, the CDR3 is TGTGCCACCAGCACCGGGACTAGCGGGGGGGCCGGAGAGACCCAGTACTTC. Translation: CATSTGTSGGAGETQYF.

The chain links TRBV9 to TRBJ2-1; 7 bases are shared with TRBD1. Germline V gives CDR1 SGDLS, CDR2 YYNGEE. The CDR3 loop spans 17 amino acids. J was trimmed by 2 bases and V by 4 bases; bases with no gene match: 12. In DNA form, the CDR3 reads TGTGCCAGCAGCACCCAGGGCTCAGGGGGTCCCTACAATGAGCAGTTCTTC. Its translation is CASSTQGSGGPYNEQFF.

The chain carries TRBV6-1 and TRBJ1-5; TRBD1 matches 8 bases. CDR1 MNHNS and CDR2 SASEGT come from the germline V gene. Trimming cost V 6 bases and J 1 base; bases outside gene matches: 5. The CDR3 is 15 amino acids. The CDR3 DNA reads TGTGCCAGCAGAGGACAGGGACCCAGCAATCAGCCCCAGCATTTT. This encodes CASRGQGPSNQPQHF.

This clone was seen a handful of times. The V and J genes are TRBV6-1 and TRBJ1-6; 7 positions agree with TRBD1. This CDR3 comprises 16 residues. Per germline, CDR1 MNHNS and CDR2 SASEGT. V lost 2 bases and J lost 10; bases outside the gene matches: 11. This chain's CDR3 is CASSESGTVNSSPLHF. The CDR3 DNA sequence: TGTGCCAGCAGTGAATCAGGGACAGTAAATAGCTCACCCCTCCACTTT.

The V and J genes are TRBV4-1 and TRBJ2-1; 11 bases match TRBD1. The CDR3 is 17 residues long. Germline V gives CDR1 MGHRA, CDR2 YSYEKL. The V and J ends lost 3 bases and 9 bases, in that order; junction bases with no gene match: 13. The CDR3 loop is CASSQFPRGQGGGEQFF. The CDR3 DNA follows: TGCGCCAGCAGCCAGTTCCCACGGGGACAGGGGGGTGGTGAGCAGTTCTTC.

J is TRBJ2-2 and V is TRBV19; D is perhaps TRBD1 (6 bases). V was trimmed by 6 bases and J by 4 bases, leaving 18 bases between them. CDR1 LNHDA and CDR2 SQIVND come from the germline V gene (reference sequence). The CDR3 spans 16 residues. DNA for the CDR3: TGTGCCAGTAGCACGCCACGCAGGGGCAGCACCGGGGAGCTGTTTTTT. It translates to CASSTPRRGSTGELFF.

This chain uses TRBV9 with TRBJ2-6; 10 nucleotides align to TRBD2. Trimming took 4 bases from V and 0 from J; bases not matched to a gene: 10. The CDR3 contains 19 residues. Germline values: CDR1 SGDLS, CDR2 YYNGEE. CDR3: CASSLSDSGGSSGANVLTF. The CDR3 DNA is TGTGCCAGCAGCCTGTCGGATAGCGGGGGGTCCTCTGGGGCCAACGTCCTGACTTTC. Full variable domain (outside the CDR3, taken from reference TRBV9 and TRBJ2-6): DSGVTQTPKHLITATGQRVTLRCSPRSGDLSVYWYQQSLDQGLQFLIQYYNGEERAKGNILERFSAQQFPDLHSELNLSSLELGDSALYFCASSLSDSGGSSGANVLTFGAGSRLTVL.

This clone occurred once. The rearrangement joins TRBV18 to TRBJ1-2; TRBD1 agrees at 8 bases. V was clipped by 3 bases and J by 4 bases; unmatched bases: 10. The CDR3 length is 16 residues. The germline gives CDR1 KGHSH, CDR2 LQKENI. CDR3 region: CASSPDGTGEIYGYTF. CDR3 coding DNA: TGTGCCAGCTCACCCGATGGGACAGGCGAAATCTATGGCTACACCTTC.

The V call is TRBV5-6, the J call TRBJ2-2, with 13 bases matching TRBD2. This CDR3 is 14 amino acids long. Trimming cost V 4 bases and J 15 bases; bases outside gene matches: 9. Per germline, CDR1 SGHDT and CDR2 YYEEEE. The CDR3 region has the DNA TGTGCCAGCAGCGTTCCGGGACTAGCGGGGATGGTGTTTTTT. This gives the protein CASSVPGLAGMVFF.

Only a few counts were recorded for this clone. V and J are TRBV2 and TRBJ1-1; D remains ambiguous. Germline-derived CDR1 and CDR2 are SNHLY and FYNNEI. This CDR3 has 14 residues. V lost 4 bases to trimming and J lost 5 bases, with 14 bases between them. Here the CDR3 reads CASSARGELTEAFF. The CDR3 DNA reads as TGTGCCAGCAGTGCCCGAGGAGAGTTGACTGAAGCTTTCTTT.

The V and J genes are TRBV2 and TRBJ2-7; 11 nucleotides agree with TRBD1. The CDR3 sequence is 14 residues long. V gave up 6 bases and J gave up 2 bases; unmatched junction bases: 3. CDR1 and CDR2 (germline): SNHLY, FYNNEI. CDR3 nucleotides: TGTGCCAGCAGGGGACAGGGGGGTCCCTACGAGCAGTACGTC. Translated, it gives CASRGQGGPYEQYV.

This clone was seen a single time. The chain combines TRBV11-2 with TRBJ1-4, with 9 bases identical to TRBD1. V shed 6 bases and J 7 bases; nucleotides not matched to a gene: 6. Germline V gene data show CDR1 as SGHAT and CDR2 as FQNNGV. CDR3 length equals 14 residues. This chain's CDR3 is CASRHGQGTEKLFF. The CDR3 DNA is TGTGCCAGCAGACACGGACAGGGGACTGAAAAACTGTTTTTT.

Note on this clone: The junction differs from germline at one of its ends, possibly a read error. The gene calls are TRBV7-7 and TRBJ2-7; 10 bases are shared with TRBD2. The CDR3 extends over 18 amino acids. The germline CDR1 and CDR2 sequences are SSHAT and FNYEAQ (reference sequence). The CDR3 DNA reads as TGTGCTAGCAGCTTATATCCCACAACTAGCGGGACGACCTACGAGCAGTACTTC. It translates to CASSLYPTTSGTTYEQYF.

The chain links TRBV27 to TRBJ2-1; D is possibly TRBD2 (7 bases). The CDR3 spans 15 residues. Trimming removed 5 bases from V and 3 bases from J, with 14 bases in between. Per germline, CDR1 MNHEY and CDR2 SMNVEV (reference sequence). This CDR3 reads CASSPSRGGYNEQFF. Written as DNA, the CDR3 is TGTGCCAGCAGTCCAAGTAGGGGGGGCTACAATGAGCAGTTCTTC.

The chain uses TRBV4-3 and TRBJ2-6; D gene ambiguous. Trimming took 0 bases from V and 3 from J, leaving 6 bases between them. Germline-derived CDR1 and CDR2 are LGHNA and YSLEER. This CDR3 has 15 amino acids. CDR3 protein: CASSQEESGANVLTF. Written as DNA, the CDR3 is TGCGCCAGCAGCCAAGAGGAGAGTGGGGCCAACGTCCTGACTTTC.